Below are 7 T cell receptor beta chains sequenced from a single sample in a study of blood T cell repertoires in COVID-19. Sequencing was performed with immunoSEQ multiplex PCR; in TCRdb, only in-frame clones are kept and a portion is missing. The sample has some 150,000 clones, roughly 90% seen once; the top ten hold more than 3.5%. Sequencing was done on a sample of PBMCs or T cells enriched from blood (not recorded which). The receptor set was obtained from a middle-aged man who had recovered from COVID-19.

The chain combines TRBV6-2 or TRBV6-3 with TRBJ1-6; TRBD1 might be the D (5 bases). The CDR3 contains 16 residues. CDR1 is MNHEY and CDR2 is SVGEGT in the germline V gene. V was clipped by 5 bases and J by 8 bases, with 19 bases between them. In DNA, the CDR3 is TGTGCCAGCAGTAGTTACACGCGACAGCTTCATTCACCCCTCCACTTT. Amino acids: CASSSYTRQLHSPLHF.

CDR3 sequence (DNA): TGTGCCAGCAGCTCCGGACAGTTCTCCTACGAGCAGTACTTC. Its protein product is CASSSGQFSYEQYF. The chain is built from TRBV7-8 and TRBJ2-7; perhaps TRBD1 as D (6 bases). Trimming stripped 4 bases from V and 0 bases from J, with 10 bases between. The CDR3 loop spans 14 amino acids. Per the germline V gene, CDR1 is SGHVS and CDR2 is FQNEAQ. Full variable domain (outside the CDR3, taken from reference TRBV7-8 and TRBJ2-7): GAGVSQSPRYKVAKRGQDVALRCDPISGHVSLFWYQQALGQGPEFLTYFQNEAQLDKSGLPSDRFFAERPEGSVSTLKIQRTQQEDSAVYLCASSSGQFSYEQYFGPGTRLTVT.

The CDR3 sequence is CASSQVRTSGNTIYF. The DNA of the CDR3 is TGTGCCAGCAGCCAAGTCCGGACTTCTGGAAACACCATATATTTT. This chain joins TRBV3-1 (or the pseudogene TRBV3-2) and TRBJ1-3, with D unresolved. CDR3 size: 15 residues. Trimming took off 1 base at V and 1 base at J, with 8 bases between the two ends. Germline assignment: CDR1 LGHDT and CDR2 YNNKEL (reference sequence).

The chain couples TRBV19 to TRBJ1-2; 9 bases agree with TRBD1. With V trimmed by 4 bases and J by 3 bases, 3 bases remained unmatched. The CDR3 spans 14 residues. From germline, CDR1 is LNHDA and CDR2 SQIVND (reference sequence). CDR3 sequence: CASSRTGEDYGYTF. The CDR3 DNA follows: TGTGCCAGTAGTAGGACAGGGGAAGACTATGGCTACACCTTC.

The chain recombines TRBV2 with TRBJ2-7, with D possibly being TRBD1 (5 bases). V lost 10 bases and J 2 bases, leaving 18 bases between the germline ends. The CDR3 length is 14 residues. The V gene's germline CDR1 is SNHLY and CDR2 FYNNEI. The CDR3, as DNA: TGTGCCAACGTCACAGGACGCCCAACCTACGAGCAGTACGTC. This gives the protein CANVTGRPTYEQYV.

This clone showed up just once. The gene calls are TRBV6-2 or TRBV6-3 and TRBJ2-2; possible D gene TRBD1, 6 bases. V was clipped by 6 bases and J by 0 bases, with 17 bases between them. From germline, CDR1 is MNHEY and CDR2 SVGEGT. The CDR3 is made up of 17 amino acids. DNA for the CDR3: TGTGCCAGCAGCCCCCACAAGGGGGACCCGAACACCGGGGAGCTGTTTTTT. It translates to CASSPHKGDPNTGELFF.

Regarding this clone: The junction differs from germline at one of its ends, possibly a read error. In nucleotides, the CDR3 is TGCGCCAGCAGACACTCCACAGGGAACCCTGAAGCTTTCTTT. Its translation: CASRHSTGNPEAFF. The chain recombines TRBV4-1 with TRBJ1-1; possible D gene TRBD1, 6 bases. CDR1 is MGHRA and CDR2 is YSYEKL in the germline V gene. CDR3 length: 14 amino acids.